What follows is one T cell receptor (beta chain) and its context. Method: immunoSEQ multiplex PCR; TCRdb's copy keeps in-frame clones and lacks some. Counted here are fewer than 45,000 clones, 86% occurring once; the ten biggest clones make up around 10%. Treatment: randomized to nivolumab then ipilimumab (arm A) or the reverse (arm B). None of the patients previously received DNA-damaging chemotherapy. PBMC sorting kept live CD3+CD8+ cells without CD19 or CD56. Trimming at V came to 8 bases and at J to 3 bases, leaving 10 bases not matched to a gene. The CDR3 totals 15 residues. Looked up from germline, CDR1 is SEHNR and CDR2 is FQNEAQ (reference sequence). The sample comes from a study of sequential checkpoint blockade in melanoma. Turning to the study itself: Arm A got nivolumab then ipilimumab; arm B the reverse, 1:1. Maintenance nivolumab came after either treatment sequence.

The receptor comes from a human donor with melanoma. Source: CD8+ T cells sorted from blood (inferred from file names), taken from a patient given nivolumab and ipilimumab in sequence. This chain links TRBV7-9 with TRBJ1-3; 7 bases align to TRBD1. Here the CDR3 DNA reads TGTGCCAGCCTCCTTGCCGACAGGGTTGGAAACACCATATATTTT. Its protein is CASLLADRVGNTIYF.